These T cell receptor beta chains were read from a single sample in a study of cytomegalovirus exposure and HLA in healthy donors. TCRdb keeps only in-frame clones here, not all; method: immunoSEQ multiplex PCR. The sample includes 220,000 or so clones, more than 60% of them seen just once. Material: PBMCs. The origin of the receptors is a woman younger than 45 in good health and CMV-seronegative. The CDR3 runs from the conserved cysteine through the conserved F or W. Fields, in order: J gene, clone size, V gene, D gene, CDR3 protein, CDR3 DNA. A D gene is named only where the DNA matches it firmly. Size is omitted from some rows. Given values are once, few, many or a class for expanded clones.

>TRBJ2-1|-|TRBV11-2|TRBD2
CASSPPEVAGNEQFF
TGTGCCAGCAGCCCACCTGAGGTAGCGGGGAATGAGCAGTTCTTC
>TRBJ1-4|-|TRBV4-1|TRBD1
CASSNGQGFEKLFF
TGCGCCAGCAGCAACGGACAGGGATTCGAAAAACTGTTTTTT
>TRBJ2-5|-|TRBV6-4|-
CASSDRGIPVETQYF
TGTGCCAGCAGTGACAGGGGAATCCCCGTAGAGACCCAGTACTTC
>TRBJ2-2|-|TRBV19|TRBD1
CASSIWDRVTGELFF
TGTGCCAGTAGTATTTGGGACAGGGTCACCGGGGAGCTGTTTTTT
>TRBJ1-6|once|TRBV9|-
CASSPSGSIEYNSPLHF
TGTGCCAGCAGCCCATCCGGGAGTATTGAATATAATTCACCCCTCCACTTT
>TRBJ2-3|-|TRBV5-1|-
CASSLDRGSTDTQYF
TGCGCCAGCAGCTTGGACCGGGGGAGCACAGATACGCAGTATTTT
>TRBJ1-1|-|TRBV20-1|-
CSAPRNTEAFF
TGCAGTGCTCCCAGAAACACTGAAGCTTTCTTT
>TRBJ2-5|-|TRBV11-2|-
CASSLGVRAKEETQYF
TGTGCCAGCAGCTTGGGAGTCCGGGCGAAGGAAGAGACCCAGTACTTC
>TRBJ2-7|once|TRBV5-4|-
CASSLSRNSYEQYF
TGTGCCAGCAGCTTGTCCAGGAACTCCTACGAGCAGTACTTC
>TRBJ1-4|-|TRBV30|-
CAWRRGRGVSVLFF
TGTGCCTGGAGGAGGGGCAGGGGTGTAAGCGTTCTGTTTTTT
>TRBJ1-1|once|TRBV19|TRBD1
CASSNRGNTEAFF
TGTGCCAGTAGTAACAGGGGGAACACTGAAGCTTTCTTT
>TRBJ1-2|-|TRBV5-4|TRBD1
CASTDDPGQGNYGYTF
TGTGCCAGCACCGATGACCCGGGACAGGGGAACTATGGCTACACCTTC
>TRBJ1-2|-|TRBV5-6|-
CASSLNPPEGGYTF
TGTGCCAGCAGTTTAAATCCTCCGGAGGGGGGCTACACCTTC
>TRBJ1-2|once|TRBV29-1|-
CSSFGTGGDYGYTF
TGCAGCTCTTTCGGAACCGGGGGTGACTATGGCTACACCTTC
>TRBJ2-1|-|TRBV14|-
CASSAWALGGSYNEQFF
TGTGCCAGCAGCGCCTGGGCATTAGGGGGTTCTTACAATGAGCAGTTCTTC
>TRBJ2-1|few|TRBV11-3|-
CASSPLTGINEQFF
TGTGCCAGCAGCCCATTAACAGGGATAAATGAGCAGTTCTTC
>TRBJ1-1|-|TRBV11-2|-
CASSLDEAEAFF
TGTGCCAGCAGCTTAGATGAGGCTGAAGCTTTCTTT
>TRBJ1-2|once|TRBV2|-
CASKEGRNYGYTF
TGTGCCAGCAAGGAGGGCAGAAACTATGGCTACACCTTC
>TRBJ1-6|few|TRBV6-1|-
CASSLQGPYNSPLHF
TGTGCCAGCAGCCTACAGGGACCCTATAATTCACCCCTCCACTTT
>TRBJ2-7|-|TRBV6-6|-
CASSKDSYEQYF
TGTGCCAGCAGTAAAGACAGCTACGAGCAGTACTTC
>TRBJ2-5|once|TRBV2|TRBD1
CASRTGPPETQYF
TGTGCCAGCAGGACAGGGCCCCCGGAGACCCAGTACTTC
>TRBJ2-5|-|TRBV28|-
CASSNDRRKETQYF
TGTGCCAGCAGTAATGACAGGCGGAAAGAGACCCAGTACTTC
>TRBJ2-7|-|TRBV7-6|-
CASSLTENLLYEQYF
TGTGCCAGCAGCCTGACAGAGAACCTACTCTACGAGCAGTACTTC
>TRBJ2-3|-|TRBV7-3|-
CASSFSGLTDTQYF
TGTGCCAGCAGCTTTTCAGGACTCACGGATACGCAGTATTTT
>TRBJ2-7|few|TRBV6-5|TRBD1
CASSPGTVASYEQYF
TGTGCCAGCAGTCCCGGGACAGTAGCCTCCTACGAGCAGTACTTC
>TRBJ1-5|-|TRBV7-2|-
CASSLTGLGNQPQHF
TGTGCCAGCAGCTTAACAGGGTTGGGGAATCAGCCCCAGCATTTT
>TRBJ2-1|-|TRBV7-3|-
CASSTVAPGEQFF
TGTGCCAGCAGCACCGTAGCCCCCGGTGAGCAGTTCTTC
>TRBJ1-2|-|TRBV5-6|-
CASSATRAYGYTF
TGTGCCAGCAGCGCCACGAGGGCCTATGGCTACACCTTC
>TRBJ1-4|-|TRBV6-1|-
CASSDPRGPTNEKLFF
TGTGCCAGCAGTGATCCCCGAGGGCCAACTAATGAAAAACTGTTTTTT